This T cell receptor beta chain comes out of a study of shared clonotypes between healthy human individuals. The protocol was immunoSEQ multiplex PCR, while the TCRdb copy is restricted to in-frame clones and leaves out a portion. This sample yields millions of clones, of which roughly 95% are seen a single time; approximately 0.13% belongs to the top ten. Regarding the study as a whole: Among a few donors, roughly 5% of naive CD4 clonotypes were found in common. Generally, estimated richness proved larger in naive subsets than it did in memory subsets.

To note about this clone: Its target is not known.

Germline V lookup: CDR1 GTSNPN, CDR2 SVGIG (reference sequence). The V segment lost 2 bases and the J segment 1 base; nucleotides outside the gene matches: 9. CDR3 length equals 18 residues. Sequenced input: naive CD4+ T cells sorted from blood. Indicated subset: CD45RA+ positively selected. The receptor was isolated from a man aged 18-30 years in good health. The chain links TRBV30 to TRBJ2-2; 11 bases agree with TRBD2. The CDR3 DNA is TGTGCCTGGAGTTTTACCCTAGCGGGGGGCAGGAACACCGGGGAGCTGTTTTTT. This translates into CAWSFTLAGGRNTGELFF.